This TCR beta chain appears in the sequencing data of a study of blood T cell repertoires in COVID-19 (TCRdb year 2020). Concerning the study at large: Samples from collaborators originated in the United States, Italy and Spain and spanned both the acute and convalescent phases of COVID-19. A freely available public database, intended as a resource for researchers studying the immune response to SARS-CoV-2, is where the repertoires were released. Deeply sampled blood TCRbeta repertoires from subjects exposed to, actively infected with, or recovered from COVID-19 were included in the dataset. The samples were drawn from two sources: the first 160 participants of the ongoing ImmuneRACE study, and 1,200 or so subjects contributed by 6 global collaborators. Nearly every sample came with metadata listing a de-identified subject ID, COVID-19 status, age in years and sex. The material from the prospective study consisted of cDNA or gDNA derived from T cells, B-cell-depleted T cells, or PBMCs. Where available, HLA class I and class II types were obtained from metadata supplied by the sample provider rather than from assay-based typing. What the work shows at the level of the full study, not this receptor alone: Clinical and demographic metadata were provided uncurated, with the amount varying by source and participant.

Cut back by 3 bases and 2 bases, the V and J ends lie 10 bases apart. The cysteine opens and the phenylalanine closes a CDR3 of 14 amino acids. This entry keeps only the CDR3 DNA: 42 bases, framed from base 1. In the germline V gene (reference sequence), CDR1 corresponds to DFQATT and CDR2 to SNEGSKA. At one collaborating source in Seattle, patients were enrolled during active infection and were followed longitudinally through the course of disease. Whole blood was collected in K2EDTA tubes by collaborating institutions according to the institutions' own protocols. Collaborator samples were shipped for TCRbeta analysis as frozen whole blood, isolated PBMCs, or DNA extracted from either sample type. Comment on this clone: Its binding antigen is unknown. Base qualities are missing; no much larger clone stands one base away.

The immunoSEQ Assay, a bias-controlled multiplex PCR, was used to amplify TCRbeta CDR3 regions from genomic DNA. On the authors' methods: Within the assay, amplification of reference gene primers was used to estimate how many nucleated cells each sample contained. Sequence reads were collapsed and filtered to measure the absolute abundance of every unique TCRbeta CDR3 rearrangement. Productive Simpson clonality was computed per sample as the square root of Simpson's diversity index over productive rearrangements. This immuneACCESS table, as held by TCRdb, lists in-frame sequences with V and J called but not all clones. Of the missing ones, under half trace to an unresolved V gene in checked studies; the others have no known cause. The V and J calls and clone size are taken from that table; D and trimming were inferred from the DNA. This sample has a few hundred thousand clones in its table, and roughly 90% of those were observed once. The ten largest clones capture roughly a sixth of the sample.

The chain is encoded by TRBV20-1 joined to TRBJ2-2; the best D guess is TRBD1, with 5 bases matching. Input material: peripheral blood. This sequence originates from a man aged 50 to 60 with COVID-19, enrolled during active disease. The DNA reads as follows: TGCAGTGCTAGTAAGGGGTCTAACACCGGGGAGCTGTTTTTT. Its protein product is CSASKGSNTGELFF.